A selection of T cell receptor beta chains follows, all from one sample in a study of cytomegalovirus exposure and HLA in healthy donors. Measured with immunoSEQ multiplex PCR; TCRdb has only the in-frame clones, and not every one. The table includes around 130,000 clones, about two thirds detected once. Material for sequencing was PBMCs. These receptors came from a man aged 35-49 years in good health and CMV-seropositive. CDR3s include the opening cysteine and the closing phenylalanine or tryptophan. Each record gives: CDR3 protein, CDR3 DNA, J gene, D gene, clone size, V gene. D genes are given only for firm matches. Not every row has a clone size; where given, it reads once, few, many or a size class.

CDR3: CASMKGLAGFTDTQYF
DNA: TGTGCCAGCATGAAAGGTCTAGCGGGGTTCACAGATACGCAGTATTTT
J: TRBJ2-3
D: TRBD2
size: -
V: TRBV11-2

CDR3: CASSPGTGGNSPLHF
DNA: TGTGCCAGCTCACCAGGGACAGGAGGGAATTCACCCCTCCACTTT
J: TRBJ1-6
D: TRBD1
size: -
V: TRBV18

CDR3: CASSLKQGAREQYF
DNA: TGTGCCAGCAGTTTGAAACAGGGGGCGCGGGAGCAGTACTTC
J: TRBJ2-7
D: TRBD1
size: -
V: TRBV27

CDR3: CASSPQGSFYGYTF
DNA: TGTGCCAGCAGTCCCCAGGGGAGTTTCTATGGCTACACCTTC
J: TRBJ1-2
D: -
size: -
V: TRBV28

CDR3: CASSFEDEQFF
DNA: TGTGCCAGCAGCTTCGAGGATGAGCAGTTCTTC
J: TRBJ2-1
D: -
size: -
V: TRBV7-2

CDR3: CASSFPGQGSGNTIYF
DNA: TGTGCCAGCAGCTTCCCGGGACAGGGATCTGGAAACACCATATATTTT
J: TRBJ1-3
D: TRBD1
size: -
V: TRBV7-9

CDR3: CASSFNSDTEAFF
DNA: TGTGCCAGCAGTTTTAATTCGGACACTGAAGCTTTCTTT
J: TRBJ1-1
D: -
size: -
V: TRBV27

CDR3: CAIRRQGEGHEQYF
DNA: TGTGCCATCAGGAGACAGGGAGAAGGCCACGAGCAGTACTTC
J: TRBJ2-7
D: TRBD1
size: -
V: TRBV10-3

CDR3: CAISAEDSGANVLTF
DNA: TGTGCCATCAGTGCAGAGGACTCTGGGGCCAACGTCCTGACTTTC
J: TRBJ2-6
D: -
size: -
V: TRBV10-3

CDR3: CASSVGPASPEQFF
DNA: TGTGCCAGCAGCGTAGGCCCCGCTAGCCCTGAGCAGTTCTTC
J: TRBJ2-1
D: -
size: few
V: TRBV9

CDR3: CASSQAGLAGVYEQYF
DNA: TGCGCCAGCAGCCAGGCCGGACTAGCGGGGGTCTACGAGCAGTACTTC
J: TRBJ2-7
D: TRBD2
size: -
V: TRBV4-1

CDR3: CASSSGVTEAFF
DNA: TGTGCCAGCAGCTCAGGGGTAACTGAAGCTTTCTTT
J: TRBJ1-1
D: -
size: -
V: TRBV7-2

CDR3: CASSKPSGRGTRTQYF
DNA: TGTGCCAGCAGCAAGCCAAGTGGGAGGGGGACTAGAACGCAGTATTTT
J: TRBJ2-3
D: TRBD2
size: -
V: TRBV11-2

CDR3: CASSQTGGAVLTDTQYF
DNA: TGCGCCAGCAGCCAAACAGGGGGCGCCGTCCTCACAGATACGCAGTATTTT
J: TRBJ2-3
D: TRBD1
size: -
V: TRBV4-1

CDR3: CASSPSSEGGYNEQFF
DNA: TGTGCCAGCAGTCCCTCCTCGGAGGGCGGTTACAATGAGCAGTTCTTC
J: TRBJ2-1
D: -
size: -
V: TRBV27

CDR3: CASSLERGEKLFF
DNA: TGTGCCAGCAGCTTAGAACGAGGTGAAAAACTGTTTTTT
J: TRBJ1-4
D: -
size: -
V: TRBV7-2

CDR3: CASSPSGVGGELFF
DNA: TGTGCCAGCAGCCCAAGTGGAGTTGGCGGGGAGCTGTTTTTT
J: TRBJ2-2
D: -
size: once
V: TRBV7-2

CDR3: CATSRDLTRGTEAHTF
DNA: TGTGCCACCAGCAGAGATCTAACGAGGGGGACAGAGGCACACACCTTC
J: TRBJ1-2
D: TRBD1
size: -
V: TRBV15

CDR3: CASSIVPSGNNEQFF
DNA: TGTGCCAGTAGTATAGTGCCTTCGGGAAACAATGAGCAGTTCTTC
J: TRBJ2-1
D: -
size: -
V: TRBV19

CDR3: CASSLVRRGTEAFF
DNA: TGCGCCAGCAGCTTGGTCAGAAGGGGTACTGAAGCTTTCTTT
J: TRBJ1-1
D: -
size: few
V: TRBV5-1

CDR3: CASSSSARDGDSPLHF
DNA: TGCGCCAGCAGCTCGTCCGCCAGGGATGGGGATTCACCCCTCCACTTT
J: TRBJ1-6
D: -
size: -
V: TRBV5-1

CDR3: CASSLLPVTTNEKLFF
DNA: TGTGCCAGCAGCTTATTGCCAGTTACAACTAATGAAAAACTGTTTTTT
J: TRBJ1-4
D: -
size: -
V: TRBV7-9

CDR3: CASSLNRGLNTEAFF
DNA: TGTGCCAGCAGTTTAAACAGGGGACTGAACACTGAAGCTTTCTTT
J: TRBJ1-1
D: TRBD1
size: -
V: TRBV6-5

CDR3: CARSLAYLRFYNEQFF
DNA: TGTGCCAGAAGCTTGGCTTACTTACGATTCTACAATGAGCAGTTCTTC
J: TRBJ2-1
D: -
size: -
V: TRBV5-3

CDR3: CASRGLAGIGTGELFF
DNA: TGTGCCAGCAGGGGACTAGCGGGAATAGGTACCGGGGAGCTGTTTTTT
J: TRBJ2-2
D: TRBD2
size: -
V: TRBV27

CDR3: CASSPRRGGDYNEQFF
DNA: TGTGCCAGCAGCCCCCGGAGGGGGGGGGATTACAATGAGCAGTTCTTC
J: TRBJ2-1
D: -
size: -
V: TRBV5-4

CDR3: CASSLASHLGELFF
DNA: TGTGCCAGCAGCTTAGCGAGCCACCTTGGGGAGCTGTTTTTT
J: TRBJ2-2
D: -
size: -
V: TRBV7-2

CDR3: CASSLGRGGNTIYF
DNA: TGTGCCAGCAGCCTCGGGAGGGGTGGGAACACCATATATTTT
J: TRBJ1-3
D: -
size: -
V: TRBV7-2

CDR3: CASSLQTGNLYGYTF
DNA: TGCGCCAGCAGCTTACAGACAGGGAACCTCTATGGCTACACCTTC
J: TRBJ1-2
D: TRBD1
size: -
V: TRBV5-1

CDR3: CASSSGDFPYEQYF
DNA: TGCGCCAGCAGCTCTGGAGATTTCCCCTACGAGCAGTACTTC
J: TRBJ2-7
D: -
size: -
V: TRBV5-1

CDR3: CAISESPGVGTEAFF
DNA: TGTGCCATCAGTGAGTCACCGGGGGTCGGCACTGAAGCTTTCTTT
J: TRBJ1-1
D: -
size: -
V: TRBV10-3

CDR3: CSARGWGKGNF
DNA: -
J: TRBJ1-2
D: -
size: -
V: TRBV20-1

CDR3: CASSPLTGSNSPLHF
DNA: TGTGCCAGCAGTCCACTGACAGGGTCAAATTCACCCCTCCACTTT
J: TRBJ1-6
D: TRBD1
size: -
V: TRBV7-9

CDR3: CASSTPRTSGRKDTQYF
DNA: TGTGCCAGCAGCACACCCCGGACTAGCGGGAGGAAAGATACGCAGTATTTT
J: TRBJ2-3
D: TRBD2
size: -
V: TRBV5-4

CDR3: CASSFPPAGELFF
DNA: TGTGCCAGCAGTTTCCCCCCGGCCGGGGAGCTGTTTTTT
J: TRBJ2-2
D: -
size: -
V: TRBV6-6

CDR3: CASSTSGTSTNEKLFF
DNA: TGTGCCAGCTCAACCTCAGGGACATCAACTAATGAAAAACTGTTTTTT
J: TRBJ1-4
D: -
size: -
V: TRBV18

CDR3: CSVEGGTGEANYGYTF
DNA: TGCAGCGTTGAAGGGGGGACAGGGGAAGCTAACTATGGCTACACCTTC
J: TRBJ1-2
D: TRBD1
size: -
V: TRBV29-1

CDR3: CASSEGLAGGDTQYF
DNA: TGCGCCAGCAGTGAGGGACTAGCGGGAGGAGATACGCAGTATTTT
J: TRBJ2-3
D: TRBD2
size: -
V: TRBV10-1

CDR3: CASSYSGTSVYEQYF
DNA: TGTGCCAGCAGTTACTCCGGGACTAGCGTCTACGAGCAGTACTTC
J: TRBJ2-7
D: TRBD2
size: -
V: TRBV6-5

CDR3: CATQPSGGRYNEQFF
DNA: TGTGCCACCCAACCTAGCGGGGGACGATACAATGAGCAGTTCTTC
J: TRBJ2-1
D: TRBD2
size: -
V: TRBV28

CDR3: CASSFGVSVTEAFF
DNA: TGTGCCAGCAGTTTCGGGGTCTCGGTCACTGAAGCTTTCTTT
J: TRBJ1-1
D: -
size: -
V: TRBV27

CDR3: CATSRRGTGEETQYF
DNA: TGTGCCACCAGCAGAAGAGGGACAGGAGAAGAGACCCAGTACTTC
J: TRBJ2-5
D: TRBD1
size: once
V: TRBV15

CDR3: CASSAHQPQHF
DNA: TGTGCCAGCAGCGCGCATCAGCCCCAGCATTTT
J: TRBJ1-5
D: -
size: -
V: TRBV14